These 14 T cell receptor beta chains were all obtained from the same sample, sequenced in a study of blood T cells in healthy people across ages. A second PCR of roughly 7 to 11 cycles used a sample-barcoded 5' primer and a J-beta primer mix. TCRdb passed the 5' RACE reads through MiXCR, listing each CDR3 protein once. Among 1,800,000 or so distinct CDR3 sequences listed, around 40% were seen once. Source material: blood. Every receptor here comes from a human donor in good health.

In the case of this clonotype: A much bigger clone sits one base away, suggesting this may be a read error. V is TRBV5-1 and J is TRBJ1-2; 8 positions match TRBD1. The length of the CDR3 is 15 residues. CDR1 and CDR2 (germline): SGHRS, YFSETQ. The CDR3 protein is CASSPSTGEYYGHTF. The CDR3 nucleotides read TGCGCCAGCAGCCCTTCGACAGGGGAGTACTATGGCCACACCTTC.

This clonotype was seen a few times. V is TRBV4-3 and J is TRBJ2-7; either TRBD1 or TRBD2 may fit D (6 bases each). The CDR3 length is 15 residues. Trimming cost V 1 base and J 5 bases, with 15 bases left between them. Germline assignment: CDR1 LGHNA and CDR2 YSLEER. The CDR3: CASSQGGAGTHEQYF. CDR3 coding DNA: TGCGCCAGCAGCCAAGGGGGGGCGGGGACCCACGAGCAGTACTTC.

V gene TRBV11-2 combines with J gene TRBJ1-2; 8 nucleotides line up with TRBD1. CDR1 is SGHAT and CDR2 is FQNNGV in the germline V gene. J lost 3 bases, V lost 5 bases, and 5 bases had no gene match. CDR3 length equals 14 residues. CDR3 protein: CASSTGGSDYGYTF. The CDR3 DNA is TGTGCCAGCAGCACAGGGGGGAGCGACTATGGCTACACCTTC.

The V gene is TRBV29-1, the J gene TRBJ2-3; TRBD1 aligns across 7 bases. In germline, CDR1 is SQVTM, CDR2 ANQGSEA. CDR3 length: 15 amino acids. Trimming removed 4 bases from V and 3 bases from J; junction bases left unmatched: 10. CDR3 loop: CSVVYEGANTDTQYF. The CDR3 DNA follows: TGCAGCGTTGTTTACGAGGGGGCAAATACAGATACGCAGTATTTT.

For the CDR3, the DNA is TGCAGCGTTTCTTGGGCTAGCGGGGGGGAGCAGTTCTTC. Its translation: CSVSWASGGEQFF. V gene TRBV29-1 combines with J gene TRBJ2-1; 11 nucleotides line up with TRBD2. The junction had 7 bases not matched to a gene; V was cut back by 5 bases and J by 10 bases. From germline, CDR1 is SQVTM and CDR2 ANQGSEA. CDR3 length: 13 amino acids.

The chain carries TRBV2 and TRBJ1-2; 7 bases align to TRBD1. The trim removed 7 bases at V and 7 bases at J, leaving 9 bases unmatched. The CDR3 runs to 13 residues. Germline V lookup: CDR1 SNHLY, CDR2 FYNNEI. The CDR3 reads CASTGPRGSGYTF. CDR3 DNA: TGTGCCAGCACCGGGCCCAGGGGGTCTGGCTACACCTTC.

The rearrangement links TRBV7-8 to TRBJ2-5; 8 bases agree with TRBD2. The CDR3 runs 15 residues. J lost 0 bases, V lost 8 bases, and 8 bases had no gene match. The germline V gene has CDR1 SGHVS and CDR2 FQNEAQ. The CDR3, as DNA: TGTGCCAGCGGCTCAGCGGGGGAAAACCAAGAGACCCAGTACTTC. This sequence encodes CASGSAGENQETQYF.

The chain has TRBV7-2 and TRBJ2-3; D unclear. This CDR3 contains 15 residues. Trimming pared 2 bases from V and 0 bases from J, leaving 9 bases between. The germline CDR1 and CDR2 sequences are SGHTA and FQGNSA. Here the CDR3 reads CASSLQASSTDTQYF. The DNA of the CDR3 is TGTGCCAGCAGCTTACAGGCGTCCAGCACAGATACGCAGTATTTT.

This clonotype was counted between two and nine times. The V gene is TRBV5-1, the J gene TRBJ2-5, with D perhaps matching TRBD1 (5 bases). Germline CDR1 SGHRS, CDR2 YFSETQ. Trimming shortened V by 2 bases and J by 3 bases, and 14 bases separated the two germline ends. The CDR3 covers 15 residues. CDR3 sequence: CASSFSSSREETQYF. Written as DNA, the CDR3 is TGCGCCAGCAGCTTCAGCTCTTCCAGGGAAGAGACCCAGTACTTC.

V usage is TRBV4-1 and J usage is TRBJ2-3; D is unclear. Germline CDR1 MGHRA, CDR2 YSYEKL. Trimming cost V 1 base and J 4 bases, with 18 bases left between them. This CDR3 is built from 17 residues. CDR3: CASSQVSLPGASDTQYF. In DNA, the CDR3 is TGCGCCAGCAGCCAAGTATCGCTCCCCGGCGCGTCAGATACGCAGTATTTT.

This clonotype was recorded a few times. V usage is TRBV27 and J usage is TRBJ1-2; D is uncertain. The germline CDR1 and CDR2 sequences are MNHEY and SMNVEV (reference sequence). The V gene lost 7 bases and the J gene lost 8 bases, with 14 bases spanning the gap. The CDR3 consists of 12 residues. The CDR3 sequence: CASKGPGGGYTF. As DNA, the CDR3 is TGTGCCAGCAAAGGGCCTGGTGGGGGCTACACCTTC.

The CDR3 reads CASSLGAGTYYGYTF. The CDR3 coding sequence is TGTGCCAGTAGTTTGGGGGCCGGAACCTACTATGGCTACACCTTC. The rearrangement joins TRBV19 to TRBJ1-2; TRBD1 might be the D (6 bases). This CDR3 contains 15 residues. The V and J ends lost 5 bases and 3 bases respectively, with 16 bases between them. Germline-derived CDR1 and CDR2 are LNHDA and SQIVND (reference sequence).

This clonotype was picked up a small number of times. The chain uses TRBV7-2 and TRBJ2-3, with D perhaps matching TRBD1 (6 bases). Trimming cost V 5 bases and J 2 bases, with 14 bases left between them. CDR1 is SGHTA, CDR2 FQGNSA, per germline. The CDR3 contains 15 residues. The CDR3 loop reads CASSGSGQFTDTQYF. Written as DNA, the CDR3 is TGTGCCAGCAGCGGCTCCGGACAGTTCACAGATACGCAGTATTTT.

Worth noting for this clonotype: A much larger clonotype is one base distant, so this may be a read error. The DNA is omitted, as the CDR3 cannot be located on it reliably, and the CDR3 follows TCRdb's listing. The chain links TRBV20-1 to TRBJ1-2; whether TRBD1, the table's D call, matches the DNA was not checked. Germline CDR1 reads DFQATT; CDR2 reads SNEGSKA (reference sequence). Both ends counted, the CDR3 spans 13 residues. The CDR3 is CSVPPGATYGCTF.